The 25 T cell receptor beta chains reported below all come from one sample, sequenced in a study of shared clonotypes between healthy human individuals (dated by TCRdb to the early 2020s). CD8 naive samples were obtained by positive selection for CCR7 among CD45RO-negative cells, yielding a CD45RA+CCR7+ population from which TemRA cells were excluded. The library came from the immunoSEQ multiplex PCR assay. Sourced from immuneACCESS, this table was stored by TCRdb with only in-frame sequences that have V and J called. A share of the clones is absent; for the studies checked, an unresolved V gene accounts for under half, and the remainder has no known explanation. In all, the sample holds about 2 million clones, and approximately 95% of those were seen once. The leading ten clones occupy 0.9% to 1.4% of the sample. The specimen sequenced was naive CD8+ T cells sorted from blood. The sample's cell subset or site label, in plain terms: CD45RA+CCR7+. The receptors shown here come from a man younger than 30 in good health.

This rearrangement joins TRBV28 to TRBJ1-4; D is perhaps TRBD1 (5 bases). Germline V gives CDR1 MDHEN, CDR2 SYDVKM. This CDR3 is built from 14 residues. The V end lost 8 bases, the J end lost 8 bases, and 18 bases lay between the germline ends. Written as DNA, the CDR3 is TGTGCCAGCTGGTCGGGCAGGGAGGGGGAAAAACTGTTTTTT. Translated: CASWSGREGEKLFF.

The chain recombines TRBV15 with TRBJ1-2; TRBD1 matches 7 bases. CDR3 length equals 14 residues. V gave up 2 bases and J gave up 5 bases; unmatched junction bases: 5. Germline assignment: CDR1 LNHNV and CDR2 YYDKDF (reference sequence). CDR3 region: CATSRNGQEYGYTF. The CDR3 DNA reads as TGTGCCACCAGCAGAAACGGACAGGAATATGGCTACACCTTC.

Concerning this clone: Other DNA sequences in the sample encode the same CDR3. V usage is TRBV27 and J usage is TRBJ2-1, with D unclear. CDR1 and CDR2 from the germline V gene are MNHEY and SMNVEV (reference sequence). The CDR3 contains 11 residues. V dropped 2 bases and J dropped 6 bases, with 2 bases sitting between them. The chain's CDR3 is CASSLLNEQFF. The CDR3 nucleotides read TGTGCCAGCAGTTTACTCAATGAGCAGTTCTTC.

The gene calls are TRBV2 and TRBJ2-3; D call uncertain. The CDR3 sequence is 13 residues long. CDR1 is SNHLY, CDR2 FYNNEI, per germline. With 9 bases removed from V and 5 bases from J, the gap between germline ends came to 15 bases. CDR3 DNA sequence: TGTGCCAGAAATACCCCGGGCATAGATACGCAGTATTTT. Translated, it gives CARNTPGIDTQYF.

This clone has a single count. This rearrangement joins TRBV7-6 to TRBJ2-1; 14 positions match TRBD2. Trimming cost V 2 bases and J 2 bases; bases outside gene matches: 11. The CDR3 totals 20 residues. Germline CDR1 SGHVS, CDR2 FNYEAQ. The CDR3 reads CASSLPGTSGSPAAYNEQFF. The DNA for the CDR3 is TGTGCCAGCAGCTTACCCGGGACTAGCGGGAGCCCAGCCGCCTACAATGAGCAGTTCTTC.

The gene calls are TRBV25-1 and TRBJ2-5; 14 nucleotides align to TRBD2. The length of the CDR3 is 18 residues. Germline V gene sequence: CDR1 MGHDK, CDR2 SYGVNS. J lost 5 bases, V lost 4 bases, and 12 bases had no gene match. The CDR3 sequence is CASSAHYGLAGGGETQYF. The CDR3 DNA follows: TGTGCCAGCAGTGCCCACTATGGACTAGCGGGAGGTGGGGAGACCCAGTACTTC. Drawing the rest from reference TRBV25-1 and TRBJ2-5, the complete variable domain is EADIYQTPRYLVIGTGKKITLECSQTMGHDKMYWYQQDPGMELHLIHYSYGVNSTEKGDLSSESTVSRIRTEHFPLTLESARPSHTSQYLCASSAHYGLAGGGETQYFGPGTRLLVL.

V and J are TRBV18 and TRBJ2-1, with 7 bases identical to TRBD1. V lost 3 bases, J lost 6 bases, and 5 bases stayed unmatched. Germline V gives CDR1 KGHSH, CDR2 LQKENI. This CDR3 is 14 amino acids long. Here the CDR3 reads CASSPRQGFNEQFF. CDR3 bases: TGTGCCAGCTCACCCCGACAGGGATTCAATGAGCAGTTCTTC.

This chain joins TRBV11-2 and TRBJ1-1, with TRBD1 as a possible D gene (6 bases). This CDR3 has 14 residues. Germline V lookup: CDR1 SGHAT, CDR2 FQNNGV. Trimming pared 4 bases from V and 0 bases from J, leaving 9 bases between. In nucleotides, the CDR3 is TGTGCCAGCAGCTCACAGGGAGTGAACACTGAAGCTTTCTTT. This codes for CASSSQGVNTEAFF.

The rearrangement joins TRBV7-8 to TRBJ2-7; 10 positions match TRBD1. The CDR3 is 15 amino acids. CDR1 is SGHVS and CDR2 is FQNEAQ in the germline V gene. V shed 1 base and J 3 bases; nucleotides not matched to a gene: 3. CDR3 nucleotides: TGTGCCAGCAGCTTAGTTGGGACAGGGGACTACGAGCAGTACTTC. It encodes CASSLVGTGDYEQYF.

This clone was counted at least ten times. The chain employs TRBV2 and TRBJ2-4; D gene ambiguous. The germline V and J ends were trimmed by 2 bases and 0 bases, with 11 bases remaining between them. CDR1 is SNHLY and CDR2 is FYNNEI in the germline V gene. This CDR3 has 16 residues. This CDR3 reads CASSEPYRLAKNIQYF. The CDR3 DNA reads TGTGCCAGCAGTGAACCCTATAGGCTAGCCAAAAACATTCAGTACTTC.

The rearrangement links TRBV27 to TRBJ1-3, with a weak D call TRBD1 (5 bases). The CDR3 is 14 residues long. Trimming cost V 4 bases and J 7 bases, with 14 bases left between them. Germline V gene lookup returns CDR1 MNHEY and CDR2 SMNVEV (reference sequence). This CDR3 reads CASSWDASGNTIYF. The DNA of the CDR3 is TGTGCCAGCAGTTGGGACGCCAGCGGGAACACCATATATTTT.

V and J are TRBV30 and TRBJ2-4; D is possibly TRBD1 (6 bases). The CDR3 spans 13 residues. Germline V gene sequence: CDR1 GTSNPN, CDR2 SVGIG (reference sequence). V was clipped by 0 bases and J by 8 bases, with 11 bases between them. Here the CDR3 DNA reads TGTGCCTGGAGTGTCAGGGGAAGAGACATTCAGTACTTC. It encodes CAWSVRGRDIQYF.

The chain links TRBV4-1 to TRBJ2-1; D gene unclear. The CDR3 covers 15 residues. Between the trimmed V and J ends, which lost 4 bases and 1 base, there was a span of 11 bases. CDR1 and CDR2 (germline): MGHRA, YSYEKL. The CDR3 protein is CASSPDSESYNEQFF. The CDR3 nucleotides are TGCGCCAGCAGCCCCGATTCAGAGTCCTACAATGAGCAGTTCTTC.

The J gene is TRBJ1-1, the V gene TRBV4-3; D is undetermined. CDR3 length equals 15 residues. The germline CDR1 and CDR2 sequences are LGHNA and YSLEER. V was clipped by 0 bases and J by 0 bases, with 8 bases between them. The CDR3 here is CASSQELGVNTEAFF. The CDR3 nucleotides are TGCGCCAGCAGCCAAGAGTTAGGAGTGAACACTGAAGCTTTCTTT.

The V gene is TRBV2, the J gene TRBJ1-3, with 8 nucleotides matching TRBD1. Trimming at V came to 4 bases and at J to 1 base, leaving 6 bases not matched to a gene. CDR1 is SNHLY, CDR2 FYNNEI, per germline. This CDR3 comprises 16 residues. The CDR3 here is CASSGARGLSGNTIYF. The CDR3 nucleotides are TGTGCCAGCAGTGGGGCCAGGGGGCTTTCTGGAAACACCATATATTTT. Together with reference TRBV2 and TRBJ1-3, the CDR3 gives the full variable domain: EPEVTQTPSHQVTQMGQEVILRCVPISNHLYFYWYRQILGQKVEFLVSFYNNEISEKSEIFDDQFSVERPDGSNFTLKIRSTKLEDSAMYFCASSGARGLSGNTIYFGEGSWLTVV.

About this clone: Other DNA sequences within the sample encode an identical CDR3. The V call is TRBV19, the J call TRBJ2-7, with unresolved D. The CDR3 spans 13 residues. The V end was cut by 1 base, the J end by 4 bases, with 8 bases between. The V gene's germline CDR1 is LNHDA and CDR2 SQIVND (reference sequence). CDR3 residues: CASSIGRGYEQYF. The CDR3 nucleotides read TGTGCCAGTAGTATAGGTCGTGGGTACGAGCAGTACTTC.

The J gene is TRBJ1-4, the V gene TRBV6-5; TRBD1 matches at 8 bases. The germline V gene has CDR1 MNHEY and CDR2 SVGAGI. After removal of 2 bases from V and 8 bases from J, the junction contained 7 bases not matched to a gene. The CDR3 runs 15 residues. The CDR3 sequence is CASSYLRGQSEKLFF. Here the CDR3 DNA reads TGTGCCAGCAGTTACCTCAGGGGGCAGTCAGAAAAACTGTTTTTT.

V and J are TRBV13 and TRBJ2-3; 8 positions agree with TRBD2. CDR1 is PRHDT, CDR2 FYEKMQ, per germline (reference sequence). The CDR3 consists of 14 residues. Trimming at V came to 4 bases and at J to 1 base, leaving 1 base not matched to a gene. The CDR3 protein is CASSSTSGTDTQYF. Here the CDR3 DNA reads TGTGCCAGCAGCTCGACTAGCGGCACAGATACGCAGTATTTT.

This sequence joins TRBV7-9 and TRBJ2-1; D may correspond to TRBD1 or TRBD2 (5 bases each). The ends were cut back, 5 bases at V and 0 bases at J, with 14 bases in the middle. CDR3 length: 16 residues. Germline CDR1 and CDR2: SEHNR and FQNEAQ (reference sequence). CDR3 in DNA: TGTGCCAGCAGCACCCGGGACGTTAGCTCCTACAATGAGCAGTTCTTC. Translating it yields CASSTRDVSSYNEQFF. Full variable domain (rest looked up from reference TRBV7-9 and TRBJ2-1): DTGVSQNPRHKITKRGQNVTFRCDPISEHNRLYWYRQTLGQGPEFLTYFQNEAQLEKSRLLSDRFSAERPKGSFSTLEIQRTEQGDSAMYLCASSTRDVSSYNEQFFGPGTRLTVL.

The chain uses TRBV28 and TRBJ1-5; D unresolved. This CDR3 has 14 residues. V shed 3 bases and J shed 7 bases, with 13 bases lying between them. The germline V gene has CDR1 MDHEN and CDR2 SYDVKM. CDR3 protein: CASSFRLKTQPQHF. For the CDR3, the DNA is TGTGCCAGCAGTTTCCGGCTAAAAACCCAGCCCCAGCATTTT.

This chain's CDR3 is CASSEFKGASDTQYF. The CDR3 DNA is TGTGCCAGCAGTGAGTTTAAGGGCGCTTCGGATACGCAGTATTTT. V gene TRBV2 combines with J gene TRBJ2-3; D ambiguous. CDR3 length: 15 amino acids. Germline V gene lookup returns CDR1 SNHLY and CDR2 FYNNEI. V was cut by 3 bases and J by 6 bases, with 16 bases left in between.

V is TRBV4-1 and J is TRBJ2-5; TRBD2 agrees at 10 bases. The J call may be in error: the DNA end matches TRBJ2-7 better. The length of the CDR3 is 17 residues. Germline-derived CDR1 and CDR2 are MGHRA and YSYEKL. The CDR3 DNA follows: TGCGCCAGCAGCCAATTGGCTGGGACTAGCGTTTCCTACGAGCAGTACTTC. This gives the protein CASSQLAGTSVSYEQYF.

This clone appeared a single time. V gene TRBV6-5 combines with J gene TRBJ2-1; 8 bases are a match to TRBD2. The CDR3 is 16 amino acids. Germline lookup yields CDR1 MNHEY and CDR2 SVGAGI. Trimming at V came to 2 bases and at J to 1 base, leaving 4 bases not matched to a gene. CDR3 in DNA: TGTGCCAGCAGTTACGCAACTAGCGGATCCTACAATGAGCAGTTCTTC. This encodes CASSYATSGSYNEQFF.

The CDR3 DNA follows: TGTGCCCCAGGGGTTGGCAAAAACATTCAGTACTTC. Its translation is CAPGVGKNIQYF. This chain links TRBV28 with TRBJ2-4; TRBD1 might be the D (6 bases). Deletions cut 11 bases from V and 3 bases from J, with 11 bases between. The germline V gene encodes CDR1 MDHEN and CDR2 SYDVKM. The CDR3 covers 12 residues.

V gene TRBV9 combines with J gene TRBJ1-4; TRBD1 is a possible D gene (5 bases). Looked up from germline, CDR1 is SGDLS and CDR2 is YYNGEE. The CDR3 runs 15 residues. V was shortened by 4 bases and J by 3 bases, with 13 bases between the two germline ends. The CDR3 loop reads CASSMVQGANEKLFF. The CDR3 region has the DNA TGTGCCAGCAGCATGGTCCAGGGCGCTAATGAAAAACTGTTTTTT.